Below are 16 T cell receptor beta chains sequenced from a single sample in a study of PD-1 blockade in classical Hodgkin lymphoma. Time point described: newly diagnosed, previously untreated cHL patient sample. CD4+ T cells were purified from thawed PBMCs by negative selection. The assay was immunoSEQ multiplex PCR, and TCRdb's table has in-frame clones only and misses some. This table has around 27,000 clones, 70% to 90% appearing once. The sample was CD4+ T cells from blood. Receptors originate from a human donor with classical Hodgkin lymphoma.

V usage is TRBV25-1 and J usage is TRBJ2-5, with 7 bases lining up with TRBD1. The J call is uncertain, as TRBJ2-7 better fits the DNA end. The CDR3 totals 14 residues. CDR1 and CDR2 from the germline V gene are MGHDK and SYGVNS. The CDR3 bases are TGTGCCAGCAGTGAACCGGGACAGATCTACGAGCAGTACTTC. As protein: CASSEPGQIYEQYF.

The chain is built from TRBV6-5 and TRBJ1-1, with D uncertain. Germline-derived CDR1 and CDR2 are MNHEY and SVGAGI. V was trimmed by 0 bases and J by 6 bases, leaving 14 bases between them. The CDR3 length is 15 residues. CDR3 in DNA: TGTGCCAGCAGTTACTCTTTTCGAAGACTTTCTGAAGCTTTCTTT. Encoded protein: CASSYSFRRLSEAFF.

The rearrangement uses TRBV5-1 and TRBJ2-1, with D perhaps TRBD1 (5 bases). The germline gives CDR1 SGHRS, CDR2 YFSETQ. Trimming left V 9 bases short and J 8 bases short, with 18 bases between. The CDR3 sequence is 13 residues long. CDR3 DNA: TGCGCCACCTCTCCGGAAAGGGGCCATGAGCAGTTCTTC. Its protein product is CATSPERGHEQFF.

The chain's CDR3 is CASSPPIGASSYNEQFF. The DNA for the CDR3 is TGTGCCAGCTCACCACCGATCGGAGCGAGCTCCTACAATGAGCAGTTCTTC. The V gene is TRBV18, the J gene TRBJ2-1; no definite D call. CDR1 KGHSH and CDR2 LQKENI come from the germline V gene. With 0 bases removed from V and 0 bases from J, the gap between germline ends came to 12 bases. There are 17 residues in the CDR3.

This clone is a singleton in its sample. The CDR3 nucleotides are TGTGCCAGCTCTCGGGACATGGAGAACTATGGCTACACCTTC. It specifies CASSRDMENYGYTF. The rearrangement links TRBV19 to TRBJ1-2, with D possibly TRBD1 on 6 matching bases. CDR3 length: 14 residues. Germline V gives CDR1 LNHDA, CDR2 SQIVND (reference sequence). V lost 9 bases, J lost 2 bases, and 16 bases lay in between. Drawing the rest from reference TRBV19 and TRBJ1-2, the complete variable domain is DGGITQSPKYLFRKEGQNVTLSCEQNLNHDAMYWYRQDPGQGLRLIYYSQIVNDFQKGDIAEGYSVSREKKESFPLTVTSAQKNPTAFYLCASSRDMENYGYTFGSGTRLTVV.

This clone was seen more than once but under ten times. The chain combines TRBV28 with TRBJ1-5; D is ambiguous. V was cut by 8 bases and J by 5 bases, with 7 bases left in between. The V gene's germline CDR1 is MDHEN and CDR2 SYDVKM. This CDR3 is built from 11 residues. As DNA, the CDR3 is TGTGCCAGCCGGACTGATCAGCCCCAGCATTTT. Encoded protein: CASRTDQPQHF.

J is TRBJ1-5 and V is TRBV5-1; TRBD1 might be the D (6 bases). Trimming removed 0 bases from V and 8 bases from J, with 12 bases in between. Germline V gene lookup returns CDR1 SGHRS and CDR2 YFSETQ. CDR3 length equals 14 residues. CDR3 in DNA: TGCGCCAGCAGCTTGGAGGGGGGTACGGAGCCCCAGCATTTT. This encodes CASSLEGGTEPQHF.

V is TRBV28 and J is TRBJ2-7; 9 bases are shared with TRBD1. The trim removed 3 bases at V and 3 bases at J, leaving 15 bases unmatched. This CDR3 has 18 amino acids. Germline loops: CDR1 MDHEN, CDR2 SYDVKM. The CDR3 here is CASSLWGLPGQGHYEQYF. The CDR3 nucleotides read TGTGCCAGCAGTTTGTGGGGCCTACCGGGACAGGGCCACTACGAGCAGTACTTC.

This sequence joins TRBV7-3 and TRBJ2-1; possibly TRBD2 for D (7 bases). The V end lost 5 bases, the J end lost 9 bases, and 14 bases lay between the germline ends. The CDR3 extends over 13 amino acids. The germline V gene has CDR1 SGHTA and CDR2 FQGTGA. DNA of the CDR3: TGTGCCAGCAGCCCTTCGGGGGGCTTTGAGCAGTTCTTC. Translating it yields CASSPSGGFEQFF.

The J gene is TRBJ2-2, the V gene TRBV7-9; the D is unclear. Per the germline V gene, CDR1 is SEHNR and CDR2 is FQNEAQ (reference sequence). This CDR3 comprises 18 residues. Trimming took off 6 bases at V and 1 base at J, with 21 bases between the two ends. CDR3 DNA sequence: TGTGCCAGCAGACAGAACCCGCTAGACACCAGGAACACCGGGGAGCTGTTTTTT. Translated: CASRQNPLDTRNTGELFF.

The CDR3 DNA sequence: TGTGCCAGCAGTCCTACAGGGGGATGGTACACCGGGGAGCTGTTTTTT. Protein product: CASSPTGGWYTGELFF. V gene TRBV7-2 combines with J gene TRBJ2-2; TRBD1 matches at 8 bases. V shed 6 bases and J 3 bases; nucleotides not matched to a gene: 9. The CDR3 runs to 16 residues. Germline-derived CDR1 and CDR2 are SGHTA and FQGNSA.

In this sample, this clone turned up a few times. The chain combines TRBV6-1 with TRBJ1-5; D is undetermined. Trimming took off 10 bases at V and 0 bases at J, with 13 bases between the two ends. The germline gives CDR1 MNHNS, CDR2 SASEGT. This CDR3 spans 14 amino acids. Here the CDR3 reads CATLSGNSNQPQHF. The CDR3 DNA reads as TGTGCCACCCTATCGGGCAATAGCAATCAGCCCCAGCATTTT.

The V and J genes are TRBV5-1 and TRBJ1-1, with 8 bases aligning to TRBD1. Germline V lookup: CDR1 SGHRS, CDR2 YFSETQ. The trim removed 1 base at V and 6 bases at J, leaving 5 bases unmatched. This CDR3 is 14 amino acids long. CDR3 residues: CASSLTTGGAEAFF. The CDR3 DNA sequence: TGCGCCAGCAGCTTGACCACAGGGGGAGCTGAAGCTTTCTTT. Full variable domain (rest looked up from reference TRBV5-1 and TRBJ1-1): KAGVTQTPRYLIKTRGQQVTLSCSPISGHRSVSWYQQTPGQGLQFLFEYFSETQRNKGNFPGRFSGRQFSNSRSEMNVSTLELGDSALYLCASSLTTGGAEAFFGQGTRLTVV.

This clone showed up just a few times. The chain recombines TRBV19 with TRBJ1-5, with D possibly matching TRBD1 (5 bases). With 5 bases removed from V and 5 bases from J, the gap between germline ends came to 10 bases. Germline lookup yields CDR1 LNHDA and CDR2 SQIVND (reference sequence). The CDR3 consists of 13 residues. This chain's CDR3 is CASSSLRDQPQHF. In DNA form, the CDR3 reads TGTGCCAGTAGTTCCCTCAGGGATCAGCCCCAGCATTTT. Supplemented by reference TRBV19 and TRBJ1-5, the full variable domain reads DGGITQSPKYLFRKEGQNVTLSCEQNLNHDAMYWYRQDPGQGLRLIYYSQIVNDFQKGDIAEGYSVSREKKESFPLTVTSAQKNPTAFYLCASSSLRDQPQHFGDGTRLSIL.

The rearrangement joins TRBV27 to TRBJ1-5; weak D call: TRBD1 (6 bases). Trimming cost V 0 bases and J 4 bases, with 22 bases left between them. CDR3 length equals 19 residues. Germline V gene lookup returns CDR1 MNHEY and CDR2 SMNVEV (reference sequence). CDR3 loop: CASSLSMAGAMGENQPQHF. The CDR3 bases are TGTGCCAGCAGTTTATCGATGGCAGGGGCTATGGGGGAGAATCAGCCCCAGCATTTT.

The chain combines TRBV7-2 with TRBJ2-2; 7 nucleotides line up with TRBD2. This CDR3 contains 16 residues. Germline V gene sequence: CDR1 SGHTA, CDR2 FQGNSA. V shed 5 bases and J 4 bases; nucleotides not matched to a gene: 10. The CDR3 loop is CASSPAAGSGTGELFF. The CDR3 DNA reads as TGTGCCAGCAGCCCCGCAGCGGGATCGGGCACCGGGGAGCTGTTTTTT. The full variable domain, completed using reference TRBV7-2 and TRBJ2-2, is GAGVSQSPSNKVTEKGKDVELRCDPISGHTALYWYRQSLGQGLEFLIYFQGNSAPDKSGLPSDRFSAERTGGSVSTLTIQRTQQEDSAVYLCASSPAAGSGTGELFFGEGSRLTVL.